This T cell receptor (beta chain) is drawn from a study of T cells after yellow fever vaccination. MiXCR, run by TCRdb on the 5' RACE reads, gives a single entry per CDR3 protein. There are about 400,000 distinct CDR3 sequences in the sample; 6.2% occur only once, and about 15% lies in the top ten. Trimming cost V 5 bases and J 2 bases, with 17 bases left between them. Germline CDR1 is SGHRS and CDR2 is YFSETQ. This CDR3 comprises 15 residues. This clonotype came up many times. Sample: PBMCs, taken 5 days after the yellow fever booster vaccination. The clonotype was recovered from a man in his thirties or forties who received the YFV17D yellow fever vaccine. The rearrangement uses TRBV5-1 and TRBJ2-7; D may be TRBD1 or TRBD2 (5 bases each). CDR3 loop: CASRPGTDPPYEQYF. In DNA form, the CDR3 reads TGCGCCAGCAGACCCGGGACGGATCCTCCCTACGAGCAGTACTTC.